This paragraph covers one T cell receptor beta chain sequence. What it binds is not known. These data originate in a study of OX40 agonist ivuxolimab in advanced cancers. For the study at large: Patients treated during dose escalation were battling hepatocellular carcinoma, melanoma, renal cell or head and neck cancer. Regarding the study as a whole: The study found that CD8+ T cells averaged more expanded clones than CD4+.

Prior autoimmune disease or systemic immunosuppression barred patients. Generated by immunoSEQ multiplex PCR, the TCRdb table keeps only in-frame clones and is missing some. Here the sample spans about 95,000 clones, 70% to 85% being singletons. Germline CDR1 reads MDHEN; CDR2 reads SYDVKM. V shed 3 bases and J shed 0 bases, with 14 bases lying between them. The CDR3 totals 16 residues. The chain is built from TRBV28 and TRBJ1-1, with unresolved D. Sequencing was performed on CD4+ or CD8+ T cells sorted from blood, taken in a trial of the OX40 agonist ivuxolimab. This clonotype was sampled from an adult with an advanced solid tumor such as melanoma, head and neck, liver or kidney cancer. CDR3 residues: CASSFRSGYMNTEAFF. The CDR3 DNA sequence: TGTGCCAGCAGTTTTCGTTCCGGGTACATGAACACTGAAGCTTTCTTT.